These 27 T cell receptor beta chains were all obtained from the same sample, sequenced in a study of beta chain features in type 1 diabetes. Reverse transcribing all isolated RNA meant expressed TCRB transcripts were sequenced. Data came from immunoSEQ multiplex PCR; TCRdb stores just in-frame clones and leaves some out. The sample consists of some 410,000 clones, 9.5% to 12% of them appearing once. Input material: naive CD4+ T cells from blood. These receptors were obtained from a woman aged 18-29 years in good health.

This chain joins TRBV4-1 and TRBJ1-5; D unresolved. This CDR3 is built from 13 residues. Germline V CDR1 and CDR2: MGHRA, YSYEKL. Trimming stripped 4 bases from V and 2 bases from J, with 6 bases between. In DNA form, the CDR3 reads TGCGCCAGCAGCCGGGTGGGCAATCAGCCCCAGCATTTT. Translation: CASSRVGNQPQHF.

There are a few counts of this clone. V and J are TRBV19 and TRBJ2-7; D gene ambiguous. The CDR3 has 14 residues. Trimming cost V 3 bases and J 3 bases, with 12 bases left between them. CDR1 is LNHDA, CDR2 SQIVND, per germline (reference sequence). As DNA, the CDR3 is TGTGCCAGTAGTATTGGGTTTGCCAGCTACGAGCAGTACTTC. Protein sequence: CASSIGFASYEQYF.

The rearrangement uses TRBV15 and TRBJ1-2; D is unclear. Per the germline V gene, CDR1 is LNHNV and CDR2 is YYDKDF (reference sequence). The CDR3 is 15 amino acids. Trimming cost V 4 bases and J 8 bases, with 20 bases left between them. DNA for the CDR3: TGTGCCACCAGCACCCTAGGCTCGTTTCTCGACGGCTACACCTTC. Translation: CATSTLGSFLDGYTF.

This clone was counted a few times. This chain links TRBV7-9 with TRBJ2-7; 7 bases are a match to TRBD1. CDR3 length equals 13 residues. Per the germline V gene, CDR1 is SEHNR and CDR2 is FQNEAQ (reference sequence). The V and J ends lost 4 bases and 4 bases, in that order; junction bases with no gene match: 4. The CDR3 DNA reads TGTGCCAGCAGCTGGGAGACAGGGTACGAGCAGTACGTC. Amino acids: CASSWETGYEQYV.

This chain uses TRBV10-3 with TRBJ1-1, with TRBD1 as a possible D gene (5 bases). Germline-derived CDR1 and CDR2 are ENHRY and SYGVKD. The CDR3 runs 16 residues. V lost 0 bases, J lost 1 base, and 12 bases lay in between. The CDR3 region is CAISESAAGRNTEAFF. CDR3 nucleotide sequence: TGTGCCATCAGTGAGTCTGCGGCAGGGCGGAACACTGAAGCTTTCTTT.

V usage is TRBV28 and J usage is TRBJ1-3; no reliable D call. Germline CDR1 MDHEN, CDR2 SYDVKM. The CDR3 covers 12 residues. V was trimmed by 11 bases and J by 2 bases, leaving 10 bases between them. In DNA form, the CDR3 reads TGTGCCGGCGTAGGGACTGGAAACACCATATATTTT. Its protein is CAGVGTGNTIYF.

The rearrangement joins TRBV30 to TRBJ2-4; the match to TRBD2 covers 13 bases. V lost 2 bases to trimming and J lost 0 bases; unmatched junction nucleotides: 10. Germline V lookup: CDR1 GTSNPN, CDR2 SVGIG (reference sequence). This CDR3 is built from 19 residues. The CDR3 loop is CAWSKDRTSGSLAKNIQYF. The CDR3 DNA is TGTGCCTGGAGTAAGGATAGGACTAGCGGGAGTTTAGCCAAAAACATTCAGTACTTC. Full variable domain (rest looked up from reference TRBV30 and TRBJ2-4): SQTIHQWPATLVQPVGSPLSLECTVEGTSNPNLYWYRQAAGRGLQLLFYSVGIGQISSEVPQNLSASRPQDRQFILSSKKLLLSDSGFYLCAWSKDRTSGSLAKNIQYFGAGTRLSVL.

This chain links TRBV28 with TRBJ1-6; D call uncertain. The length of the CDR3 is 13 residues. Per germline, CDR1 MDHEN and CDR2 SYDVKM. The V end was cut by 11 bases, the J end by 7 bases, with 15 bases between. The CDR3 bases are TGTGCCGCCTGGTCATCGCGGAATTCACCCCTCCACTTT. It translates to CAAWSSRNSPLHF.

The chain has TRBV7-3 and TRBJ1-1; D gene uncertain. In germline, CDR1 is SGHTA, CDR2 FQGTGA. Between the trimmed V and J ends, which lost 1 base and 9 bases, there was a span of 12 bases. The CDR3 is made up of 13 amino acids. The CDR3 sequence is CASSLRVEGQAFF. CDR3 sequence (DNA): TGTGCCAGCAGCTTAAGGGTGGAAGGCCAAGCTTTCTTT.

The chain employs TRBV9 and TRBJ2-2; no reliable D call. The germline CDR1 and CDR2 sequences are SGDLS and YYNGEE. The length of the CDR3 is 14 residues. The V end was cut by 1 base, the J end by 7 bases, with 11 bases between. Here the CDR3 reads CASSVISSGGELFF. In DNA, the CDR3 is TGTGCCAGCAGCGTAATCTCCTCTGGCGGGGAGCTGTTTTTT.

This clone has just a few counts. The chain joins TRBV5-1 to TRBJ1-1; D is undetermined. The CDR3 runs to 12 residues. V was cut by 0 bases and J by 5 bases, with 5 bases left in between. Germline V CDR1 and CDR2: SGHRS, YFSETQ. The chain's CDR3 is CASSLGRTEAFF. Written as DNA, the CDR3 is TGCGCCAGCAGCTTGGGAAGGACTGAAGCTTTCTTT.

This clone occurred a few times. The CDR3: CASSEGRVNYGYTF. The CDR3 DNA follows: TGTGCCAGCAGTGAAGGCCGTGTTAACTATGGCTACACCTTC. The rearrangement uses TRBV6-4 and TRBJ1-2; D unclear. The CDR3 contains 14 residues. Between the trimmed V and J ends, which lost 3 bases and 1 base, there was a span of 9 bases. Germline values: CDR1 MRHNA, CDR2 SNTAGT.

This clone has just a few counts. Other nucleotide sequences in the sample specify the same CDR3. This chain joins TRBV19 and TRBJ2-5, with D unclear. Trimming took 5 bases from V and 5 from J, leaving 6 bases between them. This CDR3 region has 11 residues. Germline V CDR1 and CDR2: LNHDA, SQIVND (reference sequence). DNA for the CDR3: TGTGCCAGTAGTTCTAGGGAGACCCAGTACTTC. Protein sequence: CASSSRETQYF. The full variable domain, rest sourced from reference TRBV19 and TRBJ2-5, is DGGITQSPKYLFRKEGQNVTLSCEQNLNHDAMYWYRQDPGQGLRLIYYSQIVNDFQKGDIAEGYSVSREKKESFPLTVTSAQKNPTAFYLCASSSRETQYFGPGTRLLVL.

This clone showed up just a few times. The chain is built from TRBV7-9 and TRBJ2-1; D remains ambiguous. Germline assignment: CDR1 SEHNR and CDR2 FQNEAQ (reference sequence). V was trimmed by 5 bases and J by 2 bases, leaving 13 bases between them. The CDR3 is 15 residues long. The CDR3 is CASSPPGLAYNEQFF. DNA for the CDR3: TGTGCCAGCAGCCCACCGGGTCTGGCCTACAATGAGCAGTTCTTC.

The chain links TRBV10-3 to TRBJ1-5; D gene uncertain. Germline-derived CDR1 and CDR2 are ENHRY and SYGVKD. Trimming pared 1 base from V and 7 bases from J, leaving 11 bases between. The CDR3 is 14 residues long. CDR3 nucleotide sequence: TGTGCCATCAGTGAGTGGGAAGGGAGCCAGCCCCAGCATTTT. It yields the protein CAISEWEGSQPQHF.

This chain uses TRBV5-1 with TRBJ2-5; no reliable D call. V was clipped by 0 bases and J by 5 bases, with 8 bases between them. The germline gives CDR1 SGHRS, CDR2 YFSETQ. CDR3 length equals 13 residues. The CDR3: CASSLETVETQYF. CDR3 in DNA: TGCGCCAGCAGCTTGGAAACGGTGGAGACCCAGTACTTC.

This clone came up a few times. The genes are TRBV7-2 and TRBJ2-5; D perhaps matches TRBD2 (6 bases). The germline CDR1 and CDR2 sequences are SGHTA and FQGNSA. V was cut by 2 bases and J by 9 bases, with 22 bases left in between. This CDR3 region has 16 residues. The CDR3 spells CASSLQPPSGLAAQYF. The CDR3 DNA is TGTGCCAGCAGCTTACAGCCGCCGAGTGGGTTAGCGGCCCAGTACTTC.

The chain couples TRBV7-9 to TRBJ2-2, with D perhaps matching TRBD2 (5 bases). The CDR3 sequence is 14 residues long. The V gene's germline CDR1 is SEHNR and CDR2 FQNEAQ (reference sequence). Trimming stripped 1 base from V and 4 bases from J, with 7 bases between. CDR3 residues: CASSLVAITGELFF. CDR3 bases: TGTGCCAGCAGCTTAGTAGCGATCACCGGGGAGCTGTTTTTT.

J is TRBJ1-1 and V is TRBV5-1; 11 bases match TRBD1. The germline V gene encodes CDR1 SGHRS and CDR2 YFSETQ. J gave up 4 bases and V 3 bases, and 5 bases lay outside the gene matches. The CDR3 has 15 residues. The CDR3 coding sequence is TGCGCCAGCAGCTGGAGGACAGGGGGCGGCACTGAAGCTTTCTTT. The encoded protein is CASSWRTGGGTEAFF.

The chain uses TRBV9 and TRBJ1-4; D may be TRBD1 (6 bases). CDR1 and CDR2 from the germline V gene are SGDLS and YYNGEE. Trimming cost V 4 bases and J 3 bases, with 16 bases left between them. This CDR3 comprises 16 residues. The CDR3 region is CASSPRRGGSNEKLFF. CDR3 coding DNA: TGTGCCAGCAGCCCCCGGCGAGGGGGGTCTAATGAAAAACTGTTTTTT.

This sequence joins TRBV2 and TRBJ1-4; D is possibly TRBD1 (5 bases). CDR1 is SNHLY and CDR2 is FYNNEI in the germline V gene. The CDR3 totals 14 residues. Between the trimmed V and J ends, which lost 3 bases and 6 bases, there was a span of 11 bases. The CDR3 sequence is CASSDRQGHEKLFF. For the CDR3, the DNA is TGTGCCAGCAGTGACCGGCAGGGTCATGAAAAACTGTTTTTT.

There are a few counts of this clone. The chain recombines TRBV11-3 with TRBJ2-3; a weak D match, TRBD2 (5 bases). Germline V gives CDR1 SGHNT, CDR2 YENEEA. The CDR3 loop spans 16 amino acids. Trimming left V 1 base short and J 0 bases short, with 11 bases between. The CDR3 DNA follows: TGTGCCAGCAGCTTAGCCTTCGGGGATAGCACAGATACGCAGTATTTT. It codes for CASSLAFGDSTDTQYF.

This clone was detected a few times. The rearrangement links TRBV19 to TRBJ2-3, with 13 positions matching TRBD2. The CDR3 is 15 amino acids. Germline V gene sequence: CDR1 LNHDA, CDR2 SQIVND (reference sequence). The V and J ends lost 5 bases and 6 bases, in that order; junction bases with no gene match: 5. As DNA, the CDR3 is TGTGCCAGTAGTGCTCGGACTAGCGGGAGTGATACGCAGTATTTT. It yields the protein CASSARTSGSDTQYF.

This clone occurred a few times. The V call is TRBV5-1, the J call TRBJ2-2; D gene unclear. This CDR3 region has 15 residues. Germline V gives CDR1 SGHRS, CDR2 YFSETQ. V was shortened by 0 bases and J by 0 bases, with 6 bases between the two germline ends. This CDR3 is CASSLERSNTGELFF. The CDR3 DNA sequence: TGCGCCAGCAGCTTGGAACGGTCGAACACCGGGGAGCTGTTTTTT.

This clone has a handful of counts. The chain employs TRBV5-1 and TRBJ2-1, with TRBD2 matching 14 bases. Germline V gene data show CDR1 as SGHRS and CDR2 as YFSETQ. V trimming: 0 bases; J trimming: 8 bases; junction bases outside the gene matches: 4. This CDR3 has 16 amino acids. CDR3 amino acids: CASSLGLAGGSHEQFF. Here the CDR3 DNA reads TGCGCCAGCAGCTTGGGACTAGCGGGAGGGTCCCATGAGCAGTTCTTC.

This clone was counted a few times. The chain uses TRBV14 and TRBJ1-2, with D possibly matching TRBD1 (5 bases). V lost 4 bases to trimming and J lost 4 bases, with 10 bases between them. Germline V lookup: CDR1 SGHDN, CDR2 FVKESK. The CDR3 spans 13 residues. The CDR3: CASSRGSSYGYTF. The DNA for the CDR3 is TGTGCCAGCAGCCGGGGCAGTAGCTATGGCTACACCTTC.

This clone was counted between two and nine times. The chain carries TRBV28 and TRBJ1-1; D might be TRBD1 (5 bases). The CDR3 has 15 amino acids. CDR1 and CDR2 (germline): MDHEN, SYDVKM. Trimming cost V 2 bases and J 5 bases, with 15 bases left between them. The CDR3 coding sequence is TGTGCCAGCAGTTTAGGTAGAACGGAGGGGACTGAAGCTTTCTTT. This sequence encodes CASSLGRTEGTEAFF. Looking up the rest from reference TRBV28 and TRBJ1-1 gives the full variable domain: DVKVTQSSRYLVKRTGEKVFLECVQDMDHENMFWYRQDPGLGLRLIYFSYDVKMKEKGDIPEGYSVSREKKERFSLILESASTNQTSMYLCASSLGRTEGTEAFFGQGTRLTVV.